The 6 T cell receptor beta chains below come from one sample, sequenced in a study of blood T cell repertoires in COVID-19. The table came from immunoSEQ multiplex PCR; TCRdb's copy has only in-frame clones and leaves some out. This table has roughly 250,000 clones, 75% to 90% appearing once. Sample: PBMCs or T cells enriched from blood (not recorded which). These receptors all come from a woman aged 40 to 50 who had been exposed to COVID-19.

J is TRBJ2-1 and V is TRBV6-4, with 7 positions matching TRBD2. CDR1 and CDR2 (germline): MRHNA, SNTAGT. The ends lost 3 bases at V and 6 bases at J; junction bases unmatched: 14. CDR3 length equals 17 residues. The DNA for the CDR3 is TGTGCCAGCAGTGAGGGGGGGGTCGACCTTTTGTTCAATGAGCAGTTCTTC. Its protein product is CASSEGGVDLLFNEQFF.

The chain is built from TRBV6-2 or TRBV6-3 and TRBJ2-4; the match to TRBD1 covers 8 bases. Trimming took 2 bases from V and 8 from J; bases not matched to a gene: 5. The CDR3 is 14 amino acids. Germline-derived CDR1 and CDR2 are MNHEY and SVGEGT. The CDR3 DNA reads TGTGCCAGCAGTTACCCTGGACAGGGATACATTCAGTACTTC. Translated: CASSYPGQGYIQYF.

The V call is TRBV6-2 or TRBV6-3, the J call TRBJ1-5; tentatively, D is TRBD1 (5 bases). The CDR3 is made up of 15 amino acids. Deletions cut 6 bases from V and 0 bases from J, with 12 bases between. CDR1 and CDR2 from the germline V gene are MNHEY and SVGEGT. DNA for the CDR3: TGTGCCAGCAGCAAGACAGCTTATAGCAATCAGCCCCAGCATTTT. Translated, it gives CASSKTAYSNQPQHF.

CDR3 amino acids: CASSGQYGYTF. CDR3 bases: TGTGCCAGCAGCGGACAGTATGGCTACACCTTC. The V gene is TRBV7-8, the J gene TRBJ1-2; tentatively, D is TRBD1 (6 bases). V lost 5 bases and J lost 5, with 6 bases in between. The germline V gene has CDR1 SGHVS and CDR2 FQNEAQ. The CDR3 is made up of 11 amino acids.

The chain is built from TRBV5-4 and TRBJ2-3, with no clear D. V dropped 2 bases and J dropped 3 bases, with 4 bases sitting between them. Looked up from germline, CDR1 is SGHNT and CDR2 is YYREEE (reference sequence). The CDR3 has 12 amino acids. CDR3 in amino acids: CASSFRTDTQYF. CDR3 nucleotides: TGTGCCAGCAGCTTTCGTACAGATACGCAGTATTTT.

The rearrangement joins TRBV27 to TRBJ1-2, with D possibly TRBD1 on 5 matching bases. The V end lost 5 bases, the J end lost 3 bases, and 13 bases lay between the germline ends. CDR1 MNHEY and CDR2 SMNVEV come from the germline V gene (reference sequence). The CDR3 extends over 14 amino acids. The CDR3 here is CASSEGGAHYGYTF. Written as DNA, the CDR3 is TGTGCCAGCAGTGAAGGAGGGGCCCACTATGGCTACACCTTC.